The 14 T cell receptor beta chains reported below all come from one sample, sequenced in a study of cytomegalovirus exposure and HLA in healthy donors. The data were produced by immunoSEQ multiplex PCR, yet TCRdb's version contains in-frame clones alone and is incomplete. This sample has 300,000 to 400,000 clones, with 70% to 90% found just once. Material: PBMCs. Receptor source: a man aged 25-45 years in good health and CMV-seronegative.

This rearrangement joins TRBV19 to TRBJ2-1; D may be TRBD2 (6 bases). V dropped 5 bases and J dropped 6 bases, with 11 bases sitting between them. CDR1 is LNHDA, CDR2 SQIVND, per germline (reference sequence). The CDR3 sequence is 13 residues long. CDR3 sequence (DNA): TGTGCCAGTAGTGCGGGGACGGCCAATGAGCAGTTCTTC. Its protein is CASSAGTANEQFF.

This clone appeared a single time. The CDR3: CASSTGHRNTIYF. The CDR3 region has the DNA TGCGCCAGCAGCACGGGACATAGAAACACCATATATTTT. The chain has TRBV5-1 and TRBJ1-3; D perhaps matches TRBD1 (6 bases). CDR1 and CDR2 from the germline V gene are SGHRS and YFSETQ. This CDR3 contains 13 residues. The V gene lost 4 bases and the J gene lost 5 bases, with 10 bases spanning the gap.

As to this clone: Other DNA sequences in this sample translate to the same CDR3. The chain joins TRBV4-3 to TRBJ2-7, with 9 positions matching TRBD1. The CDR3 extends over 14 amino acids. From germline, CDR1 is LGHNA and CDR2 YSLEER. Trimming at V came to 4 bases and at J to 4 bases, leaving 5 bases not matched to a gene. As DNA, the CDR3 is TGCGCCAGCAGCCCCGGGACAGGGCTATACGAGCAGTACTTC. It is translated as CASSPGTGLYEQYF.

This clone has more than one count but fewer than ten. This chain connects TRBV30 to TRBJ2-7; D is unclear. Trimming removed 0 bases from V and 3 bases from J, with 9 bases in between. Germline assignment: CDR1 GTSNPN and CDR2 SVGIG (reference sequence). This CDR3 region has 13 residues. The CDR3 DNA reads as TGTGCCTGGAGTGTAGTAGGCGGCTACGAGCAGTACTTC. It encodes CAWSVVGGYEQYF.

This rearrangement joins TRBV29-1 to TRBJ1-1; the match to TRBD1 covers 7 bases. There are 13 residues in the CDR3. Germline V lookup: CDR1 SQVTM, CDR2 ANQGSEA. V dropped 3 bases and J dropped 5; count of bases not matched to a gene: 6. The CDR3 nucleotides are TGCAGCGTTGACGAGGGGGCTTGGACTGAAGCTTTCTTT. Translation: CSVDEGAWTEAFF. Filled out from reference TRBV29-1 and TRBJ1-1, the complete variable domain reads SAVISQKPSRDICQRGTSLTIQCQVDSQVTMMFWYRQQPGQSLTLIATANQGSEATYESGFVIDKFPISRPNLTFSTLTVSNMSPEDSSIYLCSVDEGAWTEAFFGQGTRLTVV.

J is TRBJ2-2 and V is TRBV15, with D perhaps TRBD2 (6 bases). V lost 1 base and J lost 2, with 11 bases in between. The length of the CDR3 is 16 residues. Per germline, CDR1 LNHNV and CDR2 YYDKDF (reference sequence). CDR3 protein: CATSRGGATNTGELFF. The CDR3, as DNA: TGTGCCACCAGCAGAGGCGGGGCTACCAACACCGGGGAGCTGTTTTTT. Supplemented by reference TRBV15 and TRBJ2-2, the full variable domain reads DAMVIQNPRYQVTQFGKPVTLSCSQTLNHNVMYWYQQKSSQAPKLLFHYYDKDFNNEADTPDNFQSRRPNTSFCFLDIRSPGLGDTAMYLCATSRGGATNTGELFFGEGSRLTVL.

The chain carries TRBV7-2 and TRBJ1-3; D remains unclear. Germline V lookup: CDR1 SGHTA, CDR2 FQGNSA. CDR3 length: 16 amino acids. The V end was cut by 1 base, the J end by 0 bases, with 10 bases between. As DNA, the CDR3 is TGTGCCAGCAGCTTAGGTGGGCCAGGCTCTGGAAACACCATATATTTT. Amino acids: CASSLGGPGSGNTIYF.

V gene TRBV4-3 combines with J gene TRBJ1-4, with TRBD1 identical over 11 bases. This CDR3 region has 15 residues. Germline CDR1 and CDR2: LGHNA and YSLEER. After removal of 3 bases from V and 4 bases from J, the junction contained 1 base not matched to a gene. The CDR3 DNA is TGCGCCAGCAGCCAGGGACAGGGGGTTAATGAAAAACTGTTTTTT. This sequence encodes CASSQGQGVNEKLFF.

The rearrangement links TRBV10-1 to TRBJ1-4; 7 bases are a match to TRBD1. The CDR3 runs to 20 residues. In germline, CDR1 is WNHNN, CDR2 SYGVQD (reference sequence). V lost 5 bases and J lost 3; bases outside the gene matches: 21. As DNA, the CDR3 is TGCGCCAGCAGTAGGCGGGGACAGATTCTATTAGGTTCAGCTAATGAAAAACTGTTTTTT. Residues: CASSRRGQILLGSANEKLFF.

This sequence joins TRBV7-9 and TRBJ2-7; TRBD1 aligns across 7 bases. In germline, CDR1 is SEHNR, CDR2 FQNEAQ (reference sequence). V lost 5 bases, J lost 3 bases, and 7 bases stayed unmatched. The CDR3 has 14 residues. Here the CDR3 DNA reads TGTGCCAGCAGCAAAGACAGGGAAGGCTACGAGCAGTACTTC. Translating gives CASSKDREGYEQYF.

This clone has only a few counts. This sequence joins TRBV5-1 and TRBJ1-6; a weak D match, TRBD1 (5 bases). The CDR3 extends over 14 amino acids. With 4 bases removed from V and 5 bases from J, the gap between germline ends came to 10 bases. The germline gives CDR1 SGHRS, CDR2 YFSETQ. The CDR3 loop reads CASSPGQDNSPLHF. The CDR3 bases are TGCGCCAGCAGCCCAGGACAAGATAATTCACCCCTCCACTTT. Using reference TRBV5-1 and TRBJ1-6 for the parts outside the CDR3, the full variable domain is KAGVTQTPRYLIKTRGQQVTLSCSPISGHRSVSWYQQTPGQGLQFLFEYFSETQRNKGNFPGRFSGRQFSNSRSEMNVSTLELGDSALYLCASSPGQDNSPLHFGNGTRLTVT.

The rearrangement uses TRBV5-6 and TRBJ2-6, with a possible D match to TRBD1 (5 bases). In germline, CDR1 is SGHDT, CDR2 YYEEEE. V gave up 2 bases and J gave up 1 base, with 10 bases separating them. CDR3 length: 16 amino acids. Here the CDR3 DNA reads TGTGCCAGCAGCTTTTTCAGGGAATCTGGGGCCAACGTCCTGACTTTC. Translated, it gives CASSFFRESGANVLTF.

The table lists this clone with a few counts. The chain employs TRBV5-6 and TRBJ1-6, with a weak D call TRBD1 (6 bases). Germline V gene lookup returns CDR1 SGHDT and CDR2 YYEEEE. The V end lost 4 bases, the J end lost 0 bases, and 11 bases lay between the germline ends. The CDR3 extends over 16 amino acids. This CDR3 is CASSGDRNSYNSPLHF. CDR3 DNA sequence: TGTGCCAGCAGCGGAGACAGGAACTCCTATAATTCACCCCTCCACTTT.

This clone was recorded a few times. CDR3 nucleotide sequence: TGTGCCAGCAGCTTAAGGACAGGGGACGATACGCAGTATTTT. Translation gives CASSLRTGDDTQYF. The rearrangement uses TRBV7-9 and TRBJ2-3; 9 positions agree with TRBD1. V lost 2 bases, J lost 6 bases, and 3 bases stayed unmatched. The CDR3 sequence is 14 residues long. CDR1 and CDR2 from the germline V gene are SEHNR and FQNEAQ (reference sequence).